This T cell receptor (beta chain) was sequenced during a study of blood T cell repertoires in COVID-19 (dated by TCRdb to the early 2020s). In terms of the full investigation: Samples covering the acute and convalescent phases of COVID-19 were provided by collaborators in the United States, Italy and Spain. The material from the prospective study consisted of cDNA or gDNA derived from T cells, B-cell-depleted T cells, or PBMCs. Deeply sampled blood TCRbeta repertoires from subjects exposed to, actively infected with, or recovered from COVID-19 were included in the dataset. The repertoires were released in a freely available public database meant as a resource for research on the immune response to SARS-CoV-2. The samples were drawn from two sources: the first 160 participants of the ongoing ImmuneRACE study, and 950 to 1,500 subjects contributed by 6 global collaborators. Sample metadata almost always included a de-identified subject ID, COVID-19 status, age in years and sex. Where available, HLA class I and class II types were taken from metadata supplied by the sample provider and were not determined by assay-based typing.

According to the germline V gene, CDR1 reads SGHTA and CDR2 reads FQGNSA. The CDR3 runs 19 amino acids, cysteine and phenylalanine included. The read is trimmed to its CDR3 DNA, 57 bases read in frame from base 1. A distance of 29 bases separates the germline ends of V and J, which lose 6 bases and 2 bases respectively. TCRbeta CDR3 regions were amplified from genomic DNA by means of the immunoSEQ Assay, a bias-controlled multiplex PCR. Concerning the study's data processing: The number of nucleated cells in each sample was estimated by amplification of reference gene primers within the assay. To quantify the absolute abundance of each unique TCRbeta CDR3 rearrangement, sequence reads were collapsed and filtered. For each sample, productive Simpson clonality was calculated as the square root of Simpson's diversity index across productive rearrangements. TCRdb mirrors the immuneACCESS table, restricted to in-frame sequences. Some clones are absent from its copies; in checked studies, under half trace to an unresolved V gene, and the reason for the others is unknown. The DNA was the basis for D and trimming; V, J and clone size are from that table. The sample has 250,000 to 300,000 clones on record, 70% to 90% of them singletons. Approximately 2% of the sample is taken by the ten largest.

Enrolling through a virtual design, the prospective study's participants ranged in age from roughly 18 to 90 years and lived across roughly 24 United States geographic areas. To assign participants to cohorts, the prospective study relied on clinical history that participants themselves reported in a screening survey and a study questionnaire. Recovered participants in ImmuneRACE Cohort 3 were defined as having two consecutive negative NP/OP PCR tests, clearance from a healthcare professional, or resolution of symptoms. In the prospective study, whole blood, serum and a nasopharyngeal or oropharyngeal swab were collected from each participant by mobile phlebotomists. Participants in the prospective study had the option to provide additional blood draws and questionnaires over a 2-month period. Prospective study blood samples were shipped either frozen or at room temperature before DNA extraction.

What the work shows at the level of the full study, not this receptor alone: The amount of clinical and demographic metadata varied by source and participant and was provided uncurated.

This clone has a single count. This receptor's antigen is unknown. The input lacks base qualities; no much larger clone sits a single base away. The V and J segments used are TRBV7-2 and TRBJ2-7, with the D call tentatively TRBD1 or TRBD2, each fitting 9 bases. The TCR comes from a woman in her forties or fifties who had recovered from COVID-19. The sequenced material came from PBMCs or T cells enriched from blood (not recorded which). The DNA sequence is TGTGCCAGCAGTTCAAACAGGGGGCTGACTAGCGGAAAAACCTACGAGCAGTACTTC. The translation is CASSSNRGLTSGKTYEQYF.